The 29 T cell receptor beta chains in this list originate from one sample, sequenced in a study of blood T cell repertoires in COVID-19. TCRdb keeps only in-frame clones here, not all; method: immunoSEQ multiplex PCR. The profile covers tens of thousands of clones, with 65% to 85% appearing a single time and approximately 50% taken by the ten largest. Sequenced sample: PBMCs or T cells enriched from blood (not recorded which). These receptors were obtained from a woman aged 60-70 years who had been exposed to COVID-19.

The V gene is TRBV28, the J gene TRBJ1-2; no firm D call. Germline CDR1 reads MDHEN; CDR2 reads SYDVKM. The CDR3 loop spans 13 amino acids. V was pared by 4 bases and J by 2 bases, with 8 bases between. The CDR3, as DNA: TGTGCCAGCAGTTCGAATGCGAACTATGGCTACACCTTC. It codes for CASSSNANYGYTF.

The V and J genes are TRBV30 and TRBJ2-7; D remains ambiguous. Germline loops: CDR1 GTSNPN, CDR2 SVGIG (reference sequence). V was pared by 4 bases and J by 0 bases, with 10 bases between. The CDR3 is 13 residues long. CDR3 sequence: CAWTDDSSYEQYF. The CDR3 DNA is TGTGCCTGGACCGACGACTCCTCCTACGAGCAGTACTTC.

The chain employs TRBV5-5 and TRBJ1-1, with 7 nucleotides matching TRBD1. The CDR3 has 16 amino acids. V lost 1 base to trimming and J lost 6 bases; unmatched junction nucleotides: 12. Per the germline V gene, CDR1 is SGHKS and CDR2 is YYEKEE (reference sequence). CDR3 amino acids: CASSLYFTGDFSEAFF. The CDR3 bases are TGTGCCAGCAGCTTGTACTTTACAGGGGATTTTTCTGAAGCTTTCTTT.

This clone was seen at least ten times. J is TRBJ1-3 and V is TRBV4-2; D might be TRBD1 (5 bases). The CDR3 has 17 residues. Trimming removed 1 base from V and 0 bases from J, with 13 bases in between. CDR1 is LGHNA and CDR2 is YNFKEQ in the germline V gene. This CDR3 reads CASSQGPQGGSGNTIYF. The CDR3 DNA is TGTGCCAGCAGCCAAGGCCCCCAGGGAGGCTCTGGAAACACCATATATTTT.

The genes are TRBV4-3 and TRBJ2-1; the D gene is possibly TRBD1 (6 bases). The CDR3 totals 18 residues. V dropped 2 bases and J dropped 0 bases, with 17 bases sitting between them. Germline V CDR1 and CDR2: LGHNA, YSLEER. In DNA, the CDR3 is TGCGCCAGCAGCCAAAGCCCACGATGGGACATCTCCTACAATGAGCAGTTCTTC. Translating gives CASSQSPRWDISYNEQFF.

This clone was seen many times. The rearrangement uses TRBV6-5 and TRBJ1-5; perhaps TRBD1 as D (5 bases). V lost 6 bases and J lost 2, with 14 bases in between. Germline CDR1 is MNHEY and CDR2 is SVGAGI. The CDR3 is 15 residues long. In DNA form, the CDR3 reads TGTGCCAGCAGCCCAAGGTCGGGGGGCAATCAGCCCCAGCATTTT. This codes for CASSPRSGGNQPQHF.

This sequence joins TRBV7-3 and TRBJ2-1; 8 nucleotides agree with TRBD1. Germline V CDR1 and CDR2: SGHTA, FQGTGA. This CDR3 is built from 15 residues. V shed 4 bases, J shed 4 bases, and the junction held 6 bases outside the gene matches. In DNA form, the CDR3 reads TGTGCCAGCAGCTCAAGCCGGGACAGGTACAATGAGCAGTTCTTC. This gives the protein CASSSSRDRYNEQFF.

The chain has TRBV14 and TRBJ2-3; maybe TRBD2 (6 bases). The V end was cut by 0 bases, the J end by 2 bases, with 9 bases between. The CDR3 covers 15 residues. CDR1 and CDR2 from the germline V gene are SGHDN and FVKESK. The CDR3 sequence is CASSQDRGNTDTQYF. DNA for the CDR3: TGTGCCAGCAGCCAAGACCGGGGGAACACAGATACGCAGTATTTT.

The rearrangement joins TRBV5-1 to TRBJ1-2; 8 bases align to TRBD1. J lost 8 bases, V lost 3 bases, and 9 bases had no gene match. The CDR3 is 14 amino acids. Germline CDR1 is SGHRS and CDR2 is YFSETQ. The CDR3 sequence is CASSWGDRSYGYTF. Here the CDR3 DNA reads TGCGCCAGCAGCTGGGGGGACAGGTCGTACGGCTACACCTTC.

The rearrangement uses TRBV6-5 and TRBJ1-2, with 7 bases aligning to TRBD1. Germline CDR1 is MNHEY and CDR2 is SVGAGI. The CDR3 consists of 15 residues. With 7 bases clipped from V and 4 bases from J, the junction kept 12 bases outside the gene matches. CDR3 DNA: TGTGCCAGCACCGAGAACAGGGGTCGCGGCTATGGCTACACCTTC. Protein: CASTENRGRGYGYTF.

The chain uses TRBV7-9 and TRBJ2-5, with D maybe TRBD1 (5 bases). The CDR3 has 15 residues. The V gene's germline CDR1 is SEHNR and CDR2 FQNEAQ (reference sequence). Trimming pared 1 base from V and 2 bases from J, leaving 11 bases between. DNA for the CDR3: TGTGCCAGCAGCTTAGGGGGCCAGGGACAAGAGACCCAGTACTTC. It yields the protein CASSLGGQGQETQYF.

The chain has TRBV28 and TRBJ2-5, with TRBD2 matching over 12 bases. The V gene's germline CDR1 is MDHEN and CDR2 SYDVKM. CDR3 size: 16 residues. The junction had 6 bases not matched to a gene; V was cut back by 5 bases and J by 2 bases. The CDR3 DNA is TGTGCCAGCAGTAGCCTGACTAGCGGGAGACAAGAGACCCAGTACTTC. Translating gives CASSSLTSGRQETQYF.

This clone was recorded only once. The chain joins TRBV6-1 to TRBJ1-3; the D is unclear. Germline CDR1 reads MNHNS; CDR2 reads SASEGT. This CDR3 contains 19 residues. Trimming removed 2 bases at V and 0 bases at J, with 20 bases between. The CDR3 reads CASSERETTSVFSGNTIYF. The CDR3 DNA follows: TGTGCCAGCAGTGAACGGGAGACAACGTCAGTCTTCTCTGGAAACACCATATATTTT.

This sequence joins TRBV24-1 and TRBJ1-5; a weak D match, TRBD1 (5 bases). This CDR3 has 13 amino acids. Germline lookup yields CDR1 KGHDR and CDR2 SFDVKD. V gave up 3 bases and J gave up 4 bases, with 6 bases separating them. CDR3 sequence (DNA): TGTGCCACCAGTGATCCAGGGAATCAGCCCCAGCATTTT. It specifies CATSDPGNQPQHF.

The chain has TRBV28 and TRBJ2-3; 11 positions match TRBD2. The germline gives CDR1 MDHEN, CDR2 SYDVKM. The CDR3 loop spans 16 amino acids. V lost 4 bases, J lost 4 bases, and 7 bases stayed unmatched. The CDR3 spells CASSSGTSGPPDTQYF. The DNA for the CDR3 is TGTGCCAGCAGTTCTGGGACTAGCGGTCCCCCAGATACGCAGTATTTT. Full variable domain (outside the CDR3, taken from reference TRBV28 and TRBJ2-3): DVKVTQSSRYLVKRTGEKVFLECVQDMDHENMFWYRQDPGLGLRLIYFSYDVKMKEKGDIPEGYSVSREKKERFSLILESASTNQTSMYLCASSSGTSGPPDTQYFGPGTRLTVL.

The rearrangement links TRBV18 to TRBJ1-1, with a weak D call TRBD1 (5 bases). CDR1 and CDR2 from the germline V gene are KGHSH and LQKENI. With 3 bases removed from V and 2 bases from J, the gap between germline ends came to 13 bases. This CDR3 comprises 15 residues. CDR3 in amino acids: CASSPNWGENTEAFF. In DNA, the CDR3 is TGTGCCAGCTCACCCAATTGGGGGGAAAACACTGAAGCTTTCTTT.

The chain couples TRBV6-5 to TRBJ1-5; no firm D call. The germline CDR1 and CDR2 sequences are MNHEY and SVGAGI. CDR3 length equals 12 residues. V was pared by 4 bases and J by 6 bases, with 7 bases between. CDR3 nucleotide sequence: TGTGCCAGCAGTTTGACTGGTCAGCCCCAGCATTTT. This sequence encodes CASSLTGQPQHF.

The chain recombines TRBV5-5 with TRBJ2-1; maybe TRBD1 (6 bases). V lost 4 bases and J 8 bases, leaving 16 bases between the germline ends. Germline CDR1 is SGHKS and CDR2 is YYEKEE (reference sequence). The CDR3 has 14 residues. The CDR3: CASSRPGERYEQFF. CDR3 DNA: TGTGCCAGCAGCCGCCCAGGGGAGCGATATGAGCAGTTCTTC.

The chain employs TRBV7-8 and TRBJ2-3, with 11 bases aligning to TRBD2. The CDR3 has 16 residues. The germline gives CDR1 SGHVS, CDR2 FQNEAQ. V shed 3 bases, J shed 3 bases, and the junction held 5 bases outside the gene matches. The CDR3: CASSFSGGGSTDTQYF. The CDR3 nucleotides read TGTGCCAGCAGCTTTAGCGGGGGGGGCTCAACAGATACGCAGTATTTT.

This chain uses TRBV5-5 with TRBJ2-1; TRBD2 matches 13 bases. The CDR3 is made up of 18 amino acids. The germline CDR1 and CDR2 sequences are SGHKS and YYEKEE (reference sequence). V lost 1 base to trimming and J lost 4 bases; unmatched junction nucleotides: 8. The CDR3 protein is CASSLSHPGLAGYNEQFF. CDR3 coding DNA: TGTGCCAGCAGCTTGAGTCATCCGGGACTAGCGGGATACAATGAGCAGTTCTTC. Complete variable domain (other parts from reference TRBV5-5 and TRBJ2-1): DAGVTQSPTHLIKTRGQQVTLRCSPISGHKSVSWYQQVLGQGPQFIFQYYEKEERGRGNFPDRFSARQFPNYSSELNVNALLLGDSALYLCASSLSHPGLAGYNEQFFGPGTRLTVL.

This clone was detected many times. The chain combines TRBV27 with TRBJ2-3; D might be TRBD2 (5 bases). The CDR3 covers 14 residues. The germline V gene has CDR1 MNHEY and CDR2 SMNVEV (reference sequence). Trimming removed 6 bases from V and 2 bases from J, with 12 bases in between. Here the CDR3 DNA reads TGTGCCAGCAGAGAGTCCGGGGTCACAGATACGCAGTATTTT. It codes for CASRESGVTDTQYF.

J is TRBJ2-3 and V is TRBV9; D is possibly TRBD1 (6 bases). Germline assignment: CDR1 SGDLS and CDR2 YYNGEE. CDR3 length: 20 amino acids. Trimming left V 0 bases short and J 0 bases short, with 23 bases between. CDR3 in amino acids: CASSVEIGDGQPTSTDTQYF. The DNA for the CDR3 is TGTGCCAGCAGCGTAGAAATCGGGGACGGACAGCCGACTAGCACAGATACGCAGTATTTT.

This chain links TRBV6-5 with TRBJ2-1, with 9 positions matching TRBD1. V was pared by 6 bases and J by 7 bases, with 10 bases of the junction left unmatched. The germline gives CDR1 MNHEY, CDR2 SVGAGI. The CDR3 covers 15 residues. The CDR3 is CASRVPGQGSNEQFF. Written as DNA, the CDR3 is TGTGCCAGCAGGGTTCCGGGACAGGGTTCGAATGAGCAGTTCTTC.

In this sample, this clone turned up a few times. The CDR3 is CASSSDGYEQYF. The DNA of the CDR3 is TGTGCCAGCTCGTCCGACGGGTACGAGCAGTACTTC. The V call is TRBV18, the J call TRBJ2-7, with unresolved D. Germline-derived CDR1 and CDR2 are KGHSH and LQKENI. Trimming removed 6 bases at V and 4 bases at J, with 10 bases between. The CDR3 contains 12 residues.

V gene TRBV11-2 combines with J gene TRBJ2-7, with TRBD2 matching 8 bases. Germline assignment: CDR1 SGHAT and CDR2 FQNNGV. J gave up 3 bases and V 4 bases, and 14 bases lay outside the gene matches. The CDR3 totals 17 residues. This CDR3 is CASSSFHLAGKNYEQYF. The CDR3 coding sequence is TGTGCCAGCAGCTCCTTCCATTTAGCGGGGAAAAACTACGAGCAGTACTTC.

The genes are TRBV9 and TRBJ1-5; a weak D match, TRBD1 (5 bases). CDR1 is SGDLS, CDR2 YYNGEE, per germline. The CDR3 is made up of 15 amino acids. Between the trimmed V and J ends, which lost 2 bases and 5 bases, there was a span of 14 bases. The CDR3 nucleotides read TGTGCCAGCAGCGTGGGGGGTGGTGGGCATCAGCCCCAGCATTTT. Its protein is CASSVGGGGHQPQHF.

This clone has more than one count but fewer than ten. The chain uses TRBV6-6 and TRBJ1-4, with TRBD1 identical over 7 bases. This CDR3 comprises 16 residues. Germline CDR1 MNHNY, CDR2 SVGAGI (reference sequence). With V trimmed by 5 bases and J by 4 bases, 10 bases remained unmatched. CDR3 sequence (DNA): TGTGCCAGCAGTCCAGTGGGGGACAGCCTTAATGAAAAACTGTTTTTT. Translation: CASSPVGDSLNEKLFF.

This clone came up a few times. The J gene is TRBJ2-7, the V gene TRBV28; a possible D gene is TRBD1 (7 bases). V was shortened by 9 bases and J by 4 bases, with 19 bases between the two germline ends. Germline V gene sequence: CDR1 MDHEN, CDR2 SYDVKM. The CDR3 is 14 residues long. Here the CDR3 reads CASRPQGRRYEQYF. The CDR3 bases are TGTGCCAGTCGACCACAGGGGAGGAGGTACGAGCAGTACTTC.

V and J are TRBV5-5 and TRBJ2-7; weak D call: TRBD2 (6 bases). The CDR3 runs to 15 residues. Germline V gene data show CDR1 as SGHKS and CDR2 as YYEKEE (reference sequence). V was trimmed by 4 bases and J by 4 bases, leaving 18 bases between them. The CDR3 DNA follows: TGTGCCAGCAGCCTTCACGGGAGAAGCGAATACGAGCAGTACTTC. It codes for CASSLHGRSEYEQYF.